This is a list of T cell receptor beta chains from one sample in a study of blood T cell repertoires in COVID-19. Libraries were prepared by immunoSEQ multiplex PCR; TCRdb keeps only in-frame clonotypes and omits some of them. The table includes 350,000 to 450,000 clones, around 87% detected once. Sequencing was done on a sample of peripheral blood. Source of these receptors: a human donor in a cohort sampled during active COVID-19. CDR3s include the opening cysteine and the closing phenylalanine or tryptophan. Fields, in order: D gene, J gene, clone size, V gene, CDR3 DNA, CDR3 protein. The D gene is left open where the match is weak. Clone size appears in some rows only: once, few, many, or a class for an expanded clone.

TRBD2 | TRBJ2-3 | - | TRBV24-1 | TGTGCCACACTCAGCGGGGGCACAGATACGCAGTATTTT | CATLSGGTDTQYF
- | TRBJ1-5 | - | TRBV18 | TGTGCCAGCTCACCAGGCAGCAATCAGCCCCAGCATTTT | CASSPGSNQPQHF
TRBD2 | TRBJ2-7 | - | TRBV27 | TGTGCCAGCAGTCCAAGGACCCTAGCGGGATTTGTTGAGGCGCGAAGCTACGAGCAGTACTTC | CASSPRTLAGFVEARSYEQYF
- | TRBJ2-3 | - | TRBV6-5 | TGTGCCAGCAGTACCGGGACTAGCACAGATACGCAGTATTTT | CASSTGTSTDTQYF
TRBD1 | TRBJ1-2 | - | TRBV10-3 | TGTGCCATCAGGACGGGGGGACAGGCCCAAGCTAACTATGGCTACACCTTC | CAIRTGGQAQANYGYTF
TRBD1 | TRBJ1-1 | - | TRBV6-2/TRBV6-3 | TGTGCCAGCAGTTACGATATAGACAGGGGGAACACTGAAGCTTTCTTT | CASSYDIDRGNTEAFF
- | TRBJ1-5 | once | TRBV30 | TGTGCCTGGAGTACGGAGAGCAATCAGCCCCAGCATTTT | CAWSTESNQPQHF
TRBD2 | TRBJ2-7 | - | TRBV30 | TGTGCTTCGGGACTAGCGGGAGGTCTTGTCTACGAGCAGTACTTC | CASGLAGGLVYEQYF
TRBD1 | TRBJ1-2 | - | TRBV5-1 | TGCGCCAGCAGCGAGATCACAGGGGCCATCTATGGCTACACCTTC | CASSEITGAIYGYTF
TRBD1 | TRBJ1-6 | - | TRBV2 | TGTGCCAGCAGTGTGGGGACAGGGTGGAGGTCACCCCTCCACTTT | CASSVGTGWRSPLHF
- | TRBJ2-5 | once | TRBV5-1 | TGCGCCAGCACCATTACCCCAGGCCTCCAAGAGACCCAGTACTTC | CASTITPGLQETQYF
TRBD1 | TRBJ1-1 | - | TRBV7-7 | TGTGCTAGCAGCAGGACAGGGGACGAGAACACTGAAGCTTTCTTT | CASSRTGDENTEAFF
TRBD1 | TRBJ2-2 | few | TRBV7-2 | TGTGCCAGCAGCGGACAGGGAGACACCGGGGAGCTGTTTTTT | CASSGQGDTGELFF
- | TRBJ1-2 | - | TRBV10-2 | TGCGCCAGCATGGGTGGATGGGGGGACGGCTACACCTTC | CASMGGWGDGYTF
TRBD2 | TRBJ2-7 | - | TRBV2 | TGTGCCAGCAGTGAAGGGCTGGGGGGGGGAGACGCCGAGCAGTACTTC | CASSEGLGGGDAEQYF
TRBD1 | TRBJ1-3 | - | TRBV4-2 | TGTGCCAGCAGCCCCGGACAGGGTAACGGTGGAAACACCATATATTTT | CASSPGQGNGGNTIYF
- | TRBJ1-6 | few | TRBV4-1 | TGCGCCAGCAGCCAAGAGGTGACATATAATTCACCCCTCCACTTT | CASSQEVTYNSPLHF
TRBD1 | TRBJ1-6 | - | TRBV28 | TGTGCCAGCAGTCACCCGACAGGGGATAATTCACCCCTCCACTTT | CASSHPTGDNSPLHF
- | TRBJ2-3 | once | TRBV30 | TGTGCCTGGAAGGAACAGGGTCTCACAGATACGCAGTATTTT | CAWKEQGLTDTQYF
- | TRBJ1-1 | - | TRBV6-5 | TGTGCCAGCAGTTACTCGATTCAGGGGCCTGAAGCTTTCTTT | CASSYSIQGPEAFF
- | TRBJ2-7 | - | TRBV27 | TGTGCCAGCATCTGGGGGGTATACTACACCTACGAGCAGTACTTC | CASIWGVYYTYEQYF
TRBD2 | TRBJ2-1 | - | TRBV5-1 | TGCGCCAGCAGCTCTTTAGCGGGAGTGGGGAGGGATGAGCAGTTCTTC | CASSSLAGVGRDEQFF
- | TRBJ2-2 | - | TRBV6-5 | TGTGCCAGCAGTTCTCCCGGGGAGCTGTTTTTT | CASSSPGELFF
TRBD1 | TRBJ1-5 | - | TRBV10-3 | TGTGCCATCAGTGAGGCCCGGACAGGAAGCAATCAGCCCCAGCATTTT | CAISEARTGSNQPQHF
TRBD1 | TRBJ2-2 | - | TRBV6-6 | TGTGCCAGCAGTTCGTACCGGGACAGAAACACCGGGGAGCTGTTTTTT | CASSSYRDRNTGELFF
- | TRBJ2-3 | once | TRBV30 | TGTGCCTTCGCAGGGGATTCTAGCACAGATACGCAGTATTTT | CAFAGDSSTDTQYF
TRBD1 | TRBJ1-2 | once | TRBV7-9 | TGTGCCAGCAGCACCTCCGGGACAGACGGCTACACCTTC | CASSTSGTDGYTF
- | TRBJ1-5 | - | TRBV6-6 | TGTGCCAGCAGTTACTTTCAGGGTTTTGTGGTTCAGCCCCAGCATTTT | CASSYFQGFVVQPQHF
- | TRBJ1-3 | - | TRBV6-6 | TGTGCCAGCAGTTCCGGAGACTCTGGAAACACCATATATTTT | CASSSGDSGNTIYF
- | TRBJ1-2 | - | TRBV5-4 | TGTGCCAGCAGCTTTGCACAGCCCATGAGCTACACCTTC | CASSFAQPMSYTF
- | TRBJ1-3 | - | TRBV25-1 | TGTGCCAGCAGTGATCCAACAGGCTCTGGAAACACCATATATTTT | CASSDPTGSGNTIYF
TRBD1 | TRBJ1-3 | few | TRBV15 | TGTGCCACCAGCAGAGATAGGGGGCCCTCTGGAAACACCATATATTTT | CATSRDRGPSGNTIYF
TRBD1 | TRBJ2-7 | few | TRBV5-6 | TGTGCCAGCAGCTTGCAGGACAGGGCCTACGAGCAGTACTTC | CASSLQDRAYEQYF
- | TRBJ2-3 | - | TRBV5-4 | TGTGCCAGCAGCCCCACCACAGGGGATACGCAGTATTTT | CASSPTTGDTQYF
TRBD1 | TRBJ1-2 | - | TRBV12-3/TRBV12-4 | TGTGCCAGCTCCCTAAACAGGGGAGGCGGCTACACCTTC | CASSLNRGGGYTF
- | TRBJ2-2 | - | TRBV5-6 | TGTGCCAGCAGTCTCGTGGGGGGGGCCGGGACCGGGGAGCTGTTTTTT | CASSLVGGAGTGELFF
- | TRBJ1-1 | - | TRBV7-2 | TGTGCCACGACGGGTGACACTGAAGCTTTCTTT | CATTGDTEAFF
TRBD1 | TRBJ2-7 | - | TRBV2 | TGTGCCAGCACGTTGACAGGGCCCCCCTACGAGCAGTACTTC | CASTLTGPPYEQYF
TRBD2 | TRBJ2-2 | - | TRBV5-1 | TGCGCCAGCAGCTGGCCGACTAGCGGGAGGGCGGACACCGGGGAGCTGTTTTTT | CASSWPTSGRADTGELFF
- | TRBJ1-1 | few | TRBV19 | TGTGCCAGTAGTACCTGGGCACATCATGAAGCTTTCTTT | CASSTWAHHEAFF
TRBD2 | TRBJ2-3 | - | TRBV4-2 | TGTGCCAGCAGCCATGGGACTAGCGGAAGCACAGATACGCAGTATTTT | CASSHGTSGSTDTQYF
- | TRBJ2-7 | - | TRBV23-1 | TGCGCCAGCAGTCTCACTTGCGGGGACAGAAGATTCTACGAGCAGTACTTC | CASSLTCGDRRFYEQYF
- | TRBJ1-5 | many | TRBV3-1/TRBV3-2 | TGTGCCAGCAGCGGCCCGGGGAATCAGCCCCAGCATTTT | CASSGPGNQPQHF
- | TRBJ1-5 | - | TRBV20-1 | TGCAGTGCTAGTAATCAGGGTCATCAGCCCCAGCATTTT | CSASNQGHQPQHF
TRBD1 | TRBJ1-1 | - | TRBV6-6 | TGTGCCAGCAGTTGGACAGGGGGACACACTGAAGCTTTCTTT | CASSWTGGHTEAFF
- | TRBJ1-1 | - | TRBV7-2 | TGTGCCAGCAGCATCAGGGGAGACACTGAAGCTTTCTTT | CASSIRGDTEAFF
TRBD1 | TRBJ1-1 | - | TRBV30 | TGTGCCAGAGACAGGGGGACGAACACTGAAGCTTTCTTT | CARDRGTNTEAFF
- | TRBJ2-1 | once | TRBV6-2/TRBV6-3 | TGTGCCAGCAGTTACGCCACTCAGCAGTTCTTC | CASSYATQQFF
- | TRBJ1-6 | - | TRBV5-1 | TGCGCCAGCGCAAGCGAGGGGGGGAGTTATTCACCCCTCCACTTT | CASASEGGSYSPLHF
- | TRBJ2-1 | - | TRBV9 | TGTGCCAGCAGCCCCGTGGAGAGCTCCTACAATGAGCAGTTCTTC | CASSPVESSYNEQFF
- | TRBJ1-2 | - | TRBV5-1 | TGCGCCAGCAGCTTGGAGGGTCCACCACGGGACTACACCTTC | CASSLEGPPRDYTF
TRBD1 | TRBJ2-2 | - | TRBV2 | TGTGCCAGCAGAACGACAGGGGATGGCGGGGAGCTGTTTTTT | CASRTTGDGGELFF
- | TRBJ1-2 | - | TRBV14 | TGTGCCAGCAGCCTACAGGTGGACTATGGCTACACCTTC | CASSLQVDYGYTF
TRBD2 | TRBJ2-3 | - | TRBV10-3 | TGTGCCATCAGTGAGGGACTAGATGTCACAGATACGCAGTATTTT | CAISEGLDVTDTQYF
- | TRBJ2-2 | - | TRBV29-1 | TGCAGCGTTGCTTCGGTGAACACCGGGGAGCTGTTTTTT | CSVASVNTGELFF
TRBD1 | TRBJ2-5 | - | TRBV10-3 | TGTGCCATCAGTGAGTCGGGAACAGGGGGCCCACAAGAGACCCAGTACTTC | CAISESGTGGPQETQYF
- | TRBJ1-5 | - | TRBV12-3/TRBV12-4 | TGTGCCAGCAGTACAGGGATGGGGCAGCCCCAGCATTTT | CASSTGMGQPQHF
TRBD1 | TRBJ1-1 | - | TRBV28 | TGTGCCAGCATTAGTGAGGGGGCGCGAGGAGTCGAAGCTTTCTTT | CASISEGARGVEAFF
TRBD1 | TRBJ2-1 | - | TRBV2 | TGTGCCAGCAGTGGACAGGGGGGTACCTACAATGAGCAGTTCTTC | CASSGQGGTYNEQFF
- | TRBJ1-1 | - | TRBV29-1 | TGCAGCGCCGGCATTGAGGAGACTGAAGCTTTCTTT | CSAGIEETEAFF